The TCR beta chain described here comes from a study of T cells in Graves' hyperthyroidism and ophthalmopathy. CDR1 SGHRS and CDR2 YFSETQ come from the germline V gene. V lost 0 bases and J lost 7; bases outside the gene matches: 10. The CDR3 consists of 18 residues. RNA transcripts were the template for amplifying TCR beta CDR3 regions. The HTBI set primed first-round TCR CDR3 RT-PCR. MiXCR, run by TCRdb on the multiplex PCR reads, gives a single entry per CDR3 protein. The sample carries more than 350,000 distinct CDR3 sequences, about 15% recorded once. The PBMCs were taken from 10 ml of fresh peripheral blood. Only a few counts were recorded for this clonotype.

This rearrangement joins TRBV5-1 to TRBJ2-1; 13 nucleotides match TRBD2. The sample taken for sequencing was blood. The sequence was collected from a woman in her 30s with Graves' hyperthyroidism. This CDR3 is CASSLGGLAGSTRNEQFF. CDR3 nucleotides: TGCGCCAGCAGCTTGGGGGGACTAGCGGGGTCCACCAGAAATGAGCAGTTCTTC.